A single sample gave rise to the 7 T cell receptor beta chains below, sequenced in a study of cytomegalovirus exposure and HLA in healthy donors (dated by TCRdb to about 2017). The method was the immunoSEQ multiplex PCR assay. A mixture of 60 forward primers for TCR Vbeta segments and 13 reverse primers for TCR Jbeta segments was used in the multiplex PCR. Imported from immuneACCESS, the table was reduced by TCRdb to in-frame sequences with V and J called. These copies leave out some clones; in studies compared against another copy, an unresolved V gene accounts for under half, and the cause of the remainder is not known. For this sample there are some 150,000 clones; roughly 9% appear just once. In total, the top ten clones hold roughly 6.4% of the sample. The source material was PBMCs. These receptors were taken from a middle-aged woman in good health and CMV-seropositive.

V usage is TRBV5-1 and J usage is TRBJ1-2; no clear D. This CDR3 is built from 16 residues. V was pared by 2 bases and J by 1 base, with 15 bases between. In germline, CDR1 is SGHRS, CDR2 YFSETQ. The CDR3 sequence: CASSLISSQDNYGYTF. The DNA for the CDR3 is TGCGCCAGCAGCTTAATTTCCTCCCAGGATAACTATGGCTACACCTTC. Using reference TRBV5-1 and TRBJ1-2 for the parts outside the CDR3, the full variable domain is KAGVTQTPRYLIKTRGQQVTLSCSPISGHRSVSWYQQTPGQGLQFLFEYFSETQRNKGNFPGRFSGRQFSNSRSEMNVSTLELGDSALYLCASSLISSQDNYGYTFGSGTRLTVV.

CDR3 coding DNA: TGTGCCAGCAGCCGGCGGGGCCTAGGGAAAAACATTCAGTACTTC. It yields the protein CASSRRGLGKNIQYF. V and J are TRBV5-4 and TRBJ2-4; possibly TRBD2 for D (6 bases). Trimming removed 4 bases at V and 4 bases at J, with 15 bases between. This CDR3 has 15 amino acids. Looked up from germline, CDR1 is SGHNT and CDR2 is YYREEE (reference sequence). Variable domain in full (rest from reference TRBV5-4 and TRBJ2-4): ETGVTQSPTHLIKTRGQQVTLRCSSQSGHNTVSWYQQALGQGPQFIFQYYREEENGRGNFPPRFSGLQFPNYSSELNVNALELDDSALYLCASSRRGLGKNIQYFGAGTRLSVL.

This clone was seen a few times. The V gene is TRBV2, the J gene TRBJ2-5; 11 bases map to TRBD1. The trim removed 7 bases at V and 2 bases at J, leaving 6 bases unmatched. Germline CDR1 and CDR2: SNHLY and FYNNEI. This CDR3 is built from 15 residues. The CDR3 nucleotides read TGTGCCAGCATTTCGGACAGGGGGCATCAAGAGACCCAGTACTTC. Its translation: CASISDRGHQETQYF.

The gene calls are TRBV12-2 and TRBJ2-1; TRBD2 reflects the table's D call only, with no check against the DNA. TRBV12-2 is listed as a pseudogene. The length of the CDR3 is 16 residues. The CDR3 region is CASRFLYLSSYNEQFF. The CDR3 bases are TGTGCAAGTCGCTTCCTGTACTTAAGCTCCTACAATGAGCAGTTCTTC.

The CDR3, as DNA: TGTGCCAGCAGCCAAGGGGGCGTCTCCGGGGCCAACGTCCTGACTTTC. Translation: CASSQGGVSGANVLTF. The rearrangement links TRBV14 to TRBJ2-6; D possibly corresponds to TRBD1 (5 bases). V was clipped by 1 base and J by 4 bases, with 11 bases between them. The CDR3 spans 16 residues. CDR1 is SGHDN, CDR2 FVKESK, per germline. Combining the CDR3 with reference TRBV14 and TRBJ2-6 gives the whole variable domain EAGVTQFPSHSVIEKGQTVTLRCDPISGHDNLYWYRRVMGKEIKFLLHFVKESKQDESGMPNNRFLAERTGGTYSTLKVQPAELEDSGVYFCASSQGGVSGANVLTFGAGSRLTVL.

The CDR3 loop reads CASSAQGAGEQFF. CDR3 in DNA: TGTGCCAGCAGCGCCCAGGGAGCGGGGGAGCAGTTCTTC. V and J are TRBV7-7 and TRBJ2-1; TRBD2 agrees at 7 bases. CDR1 is SSHAT, CDR2 FNYEAQ, per germline (reference sequence). V shed 5 bases and J 10 bases; nucleotides not matched to a gene: 8. The CDR3 loop spans 13 amino acids.

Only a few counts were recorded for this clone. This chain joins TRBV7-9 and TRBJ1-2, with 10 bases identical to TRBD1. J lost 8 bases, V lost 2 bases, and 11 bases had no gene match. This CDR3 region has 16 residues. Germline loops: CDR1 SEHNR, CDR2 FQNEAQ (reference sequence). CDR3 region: CASSLNAGQGTKGYTF. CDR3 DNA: TGTGCCAGCAGCTTAAACGCGGGACAGGGGACGAAGGGCTACACCTTC.